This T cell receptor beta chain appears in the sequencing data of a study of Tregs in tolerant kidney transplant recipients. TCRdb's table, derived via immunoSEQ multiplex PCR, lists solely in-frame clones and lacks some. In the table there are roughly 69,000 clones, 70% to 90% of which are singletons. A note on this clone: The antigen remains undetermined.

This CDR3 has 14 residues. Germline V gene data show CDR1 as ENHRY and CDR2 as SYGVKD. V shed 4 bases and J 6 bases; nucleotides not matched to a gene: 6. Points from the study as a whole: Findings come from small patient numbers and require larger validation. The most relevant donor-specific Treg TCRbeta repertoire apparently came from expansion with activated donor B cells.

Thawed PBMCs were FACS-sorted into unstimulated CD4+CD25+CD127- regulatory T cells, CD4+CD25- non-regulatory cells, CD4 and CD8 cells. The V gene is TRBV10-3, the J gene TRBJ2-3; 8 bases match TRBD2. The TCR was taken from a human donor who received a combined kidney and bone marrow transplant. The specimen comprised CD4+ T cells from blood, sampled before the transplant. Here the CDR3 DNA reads TGTGCCATCAGTGGGACTCCGGGAGGGGATACGCAGTATTTT. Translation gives CAISGTPGGDTQYF.